In its sample, the clone carrying this TCR beta chain was seen a few times. Antigen unknown. This sample stems from a study of early T cells in non-severe SARS-CoV-2 infection. Study context: The sequenced material was bulk RNA from unsorted whole blood, and its chains were unpaired.

Each single cDNA molecule received a unique molecular identifier. TCRdb processed the 5' RACE reads anew with MiXCR; each CDR3 protein has one entry. The table has roughly 100,000 distinct CDR3 sequences, roughly 12% seen once. Study findings and constraints: Matching against VDJdb likely underestimated virus-specific expansions, favoring anti-spike CD8.

This sequence was found in an adult who was a healthcare worker with PCR-confirmed SARS-CoV-2 infection or an uninfected control (not recorded which). Sequenced here: whole blood, sampled at baseline.

The CDR3 sequence: CASSSPPGGYEQYF. The CDR3 nucleotides are TGTGCCAGCAGCTCGCCTCCAGGGGGCTACGAGCAGTACTTC. The chain has TRBV5-6 and TRBJ2-7, with 7 bases aligning to TRBD1. Germline CDR1 reads SGHDT; CDR2 reads YYEEEE. The CDR3 consists of 14 residues. Trimming cost V 3 bases and J 3 bases; bases outside gene matches: 6.